This passage covers 31 T cell receptor beta chains from one sample sequenced in a study of blood T cell repertoires in COVID-19. Repertoires were generated with immunoSEQ multiplex PCR, while TCRdb's copy carries only in-frame clones and drops some. The table includes just over 250,000 clones, around 92% detected once. The sequencing input was peripheral blood. These receptors were taken from a person aged 18 to 30 with COVID-19, enrolled during active disease.

J is TRBJ1-1 and V is TRBV13; 8 bases agree with TRBD1. The junction had 6 bases not matched to a gene; V was cut back by 5 bases and J by 1 base. CDR1 and CDR2 from the germline V gene are PRHDT and FYEKMQ (reference sequence). The CDR3 is 15 residues long. CDR3 in amino acids: CASSPSGTGNTEAFF. The CDR3 DNA sequence: TGTGCCAGCAGCCCCTCCGGGACAGGGAACACTGAAGCTTTCTTT.

V and J are TRBV10-3 and TRBJ1-5, with TRBD1 matching over 8 bases. Germline V gene lookup returns CDR1 ENHRY and CDR2 SYGVKD. The CDR3 contains 14 residues. Unmatched junction bases numbered 6, after V lost 6 bases and J lost 5 bases. The CDR3 sequence: CAIRDQGAHQPQHF. As DNA, the CDR3 is TGTGCCATCAGGGACCAGGGGGCACATCAGCCCCAGCATTTT.

The chain uses TRBV4-2 and TRBJ2-7, with D perhaps matching TRBD2 (6 bases). This CDR3 has 18 amino acids. CDR1 and CDR2 (germline): LGHNA, YNFKEQ. Trimming shortened V by 2 bases and J by 0 bases, and 20 bases separated the two germline ends. CDR3 amino acids: CASSQFPGGSGSSYEQYF. DNA of the CDR3: TGTGCCAGCAGCCAATTCCCCGGAGGTAGCGGCAGCTCCTACGAGCAGTACTTC.

The chain carries TRBV27 and TRBJ2-7; 9 bases fit TRBD1. CDR1 is MNHEY and CDR2 is SMNVEV in the germline V gene (reference sequence). The CDR3 totals 14 residues. The ends lost 5 bases at V and 4 bases at J; junction bases unmatched: 6. CDR3 nucleotides: TGTGCCAGCAGTCCGGGACAGGGCGCGTACGAGCAGTACTTC. This sequence encodes CASSPGQGAYEQYF.

The rearrangement joins TRBV29-1 to TRBJ1-2; 9 bases line up with TRBD1. The CDR3 contains 15 residues. The V and J ends lost 1 base and 8 bases, in that order; junction bases with no gene match: 11. CDR1 and CDR2 (germline): SQVTM, ANQGSEA. CDR3 amino acids: CSVEGGDRDIGGYTF. The CDR3 bases are TGCAGCGTTGAAGGGGGGGACAGGGATATCGGCGGCTACACCTTC.

The V and J genes are TRBV6-2 or TRBV6-3 and TRBJ2-2, with 7 bases aligning to TRBD1. The CDR3 runs 15 residues. The V gene's germline CDR1 is MNHEY and CDR2 SVGEGT. With 5 bases clipped from V and 0 bases from J, the junction kept 3 bases outside the gene matches. CDR3 nucleotides: TGTGCCAGCAGTGATGGACAGGCGAACACCGGGGAGCTGTTTTTT. It encodes CASSDGQANTGELFF.

The gene calls are TRBV7-9 and TRBJ2-7; TRBD2 matches at 10 bases. CDR3 length: 16 amino acids. The V gene end was trimmed by 1 base and the J gene end by 5 bases; junction bases not matched to a gene: 8. Germline V gene lookup returns CDR1 SEHNR and CDR2 FQNEAQ (reference sequence). The CDR3 DNA reads as TGTGCCAGCAGCTTAGTAGCGGGAGGAGTTAAGGACGAGCAGTACTTC. Its translation: CASSLVAGGVKDEQYF.

The chain combines TRBV18 with TRBJ2-7, with 12 nucleotides matching TRBD2. CDR3 length: 19 amino acids. Germline CDR1 reads KGHSH; CDR2 reads LQKENI. The J segment lost 0 bases and the V segment lost 3 bases, leaving 12 bases of the junction unmatched. The CDR3: CASSPPRLAGVVVSYEQYF. Here the CDR3 DNA reads TGTGCCAGCTCACCCCCCCGACTAGCGGGAGTCGTAGTCTCCTACGAGCAGTACTTC.

The chain has TRBV7-2 and TRBJ1-5, with 8 bases matching TRBD1. CDR3 length: 14 residues. V was pared by 5 bases and J by 6 bases, with 6 bases of the junction left unmatched. CDR1 is SGHTA and CDR2 is FQGNSA in the germline V gene. CDR3 residues: CASSITGGGQPQHF. The CDR3 bases are TGTGCCAGCAGCATAACAGGGGGAGGTCAGCCCCAGCATTTT.

The chain recombines TRBV6-5 with TRBJ1-1; D is unclear. V lost 6 bases, J lost 2 bases, and 10 bases lay in between. Germline V gene data show CDR1 as MNHEY and CDR2 as SVGAGI. The CDR3 loop spans 13 amino acids. CDR3 amino acids: CASRRIENTEAFF. The CDR3 DNA reads as TGTGCCAGCAGGCGGATAGAAAACACTGAAGCTTTCTTT.

This chain uses TRBV7-8 with TRBJ1-4; 7 bases fit TRBD1. The CDR3 contains 13 residues. Germline V gives CDR1 SGHVS, CDR2 FQNEAQ. The trim removed 5 bases at V and 12 bases at J, leaving 9 bases unmatched. The CDR3 sequence is CASSNRQGMELFF. The CDR3 DNA reads as TGTGCCAGCAGCAACCGACAGGGAATGGAACTGTTTTTT.

The rearrangement uses TRBV5-5 and TRBJ2-1; TRBD2 matches at 11 bases. The CDR3 is 17 residues long. V dropped 0 bases and J dropped 8; count of bases not matched to a gene: 10. Germline loops: CDR1 SGHKS, CDR2 YYEKEE (reference sequence). The CDR3: CASSLELAGALGDEQFF. The CDR3 nucleotides are TGTGCCAGCAGCTTGGAACTAGCGGGAGCCCTAGGAGATGAGCAGTTCTTC.

This clone was seen a single time. The chain couples TRBV10-3 to TRBJ2-7, with 7 bases matching TRBD1. Losses at the gene ends were 5 bases for V and 3 bases for J; bases not matched to a gene: 7. Germline CDR1 and CDR2: ENHRY and SYGVKD. CDR3 size: 14 residues. The CDR3 coding sequence is TGTGCCATCAGTTCAGGGGACAGAGTCTACGAGCAGTACTTC. Translated, it gives CAISSGDRVYEQYF.

J is TRBJ2-1 and V is TRBV6-2 or TRBV6-3; the match to TRBD2 covers 7 bases. Per the germline V gene, CDR1 is MNHEY and CDR2 is SVGEGT. This CDR3 spans 16 amino acids. Trimming at V came to 0 bases and at J to 4 bases, leaving 6 bases not matched to a gene. CDR3 amino acids: CASSYSNQRDYNEQFF. The CDR3 coding sequence is TGTGCCAGCAGTTACTCGAACCAGCGGGATTACAATGAGCAGTTCTTC.

This clone occurred a few times. The rearrangement joins TRBV9 to TRBJ1-4; D is perhaps TRBD1 (5 bases). With 0 bases removed from V and 5 bases from J, the gap between germline ends came to 11 bases. CDR3 length: 15 residues. Germline V gene data show CDR1 as SGDLS and CDR2 as YYNGEE. The CDR3 nucleotides are TGTGCCAGCAGCGTAGCTGCAGGGCGGAATGAAAAACTGTTTTTT. Its translation: CASSVAAGRNEKLFF.

The count of this clone is one. This chain uses TRBV7-2 with TRBJ2-5, with D unclear. Trimming removed 1 base from V and 2 bases from J, with 5 bases in between. There are 13 residues in the CDR3. CDR1 is SGHTA, CDR2 FQGNSA, per germline. CDR3 amino acids: CASSLVNQETQYF. CDR3 coding DNA: TGTGCCAGCAGCTTAGTTAATCAAGAGACCCAGTACTTC.

V gene TRBV6-1 combines with J gene TRBJ2-3; TRBD2 might be the D (6 bases). The CDR3 covers 14 residues. Germline V lookup: CDR1 MNHNS, CDR2 SASEGT. V lost 3 bases and J lost 6, with 13 bases in between. For the CDR3, the DNA is TGTGCCAGCAGTGATGGACGGAGCGGGGATACGCAGTATTTT. It codes for CASSDGRSGDTQYF.

The chain is built from TRBV29-1 and TRBJ2-5; TRBD2 aligns across 7 bases. The CDR3 has 14 residues. Germline CDR1 is SQVTM and CDR2 is ANQGSEA. The V segment lost 3 bases and the J segment 1 base; nucleotides outside the gene matches: 5. The CDR3 sequence is CSVDVSGFQETQYF. The DNA for the CDR3 is TGCAGCGTTGATGTTAGCGGGTTCCAAGAGACCCAGTACTTC.

This clone was observed a single time. The rearrangement joins TRBV28 to TRBJ2-1, with a weak D call TRBD2 (6 bases). V lost 7 bases to trimming and J lost 7 bases, with 17 bases between them. The CDR3 spans 14 residues. CDR1 and CDR2 (germline): MDHEN, SYDVKM. In nucleotides, the CDR3 is TGTGCCAGCAAGAGGCGGGGCAGCCTAAATGAGCAGTTCTTC. It encodes CASKRRGSLNEQFF.

This clone was observed a handful of times. The chain employs TRBV27 and TRBJ1-6; D is unresolved. The CDR3 contains 14 residues. Trimming took 5 bases from V and 7 from J, leaving 12 bases between them. The germline gives CDR1 MNHEY, CDR2 SMNVEV (reference sequence). The DNA of the CDR3 is TGTGCCAGCAGTAATCCGCGGCTGAATTCACCCCTCCACTTT. This sequence encodes CASSNPRLNSPLHF.

The rearrangement uses TRBV5-1 and TRBJ2-2, with a possible D match to TRBD1 (5 bases). Per germline, CDR1 SGHRS and CDR2 YFSETQ. This CDR3 has 15 amino acids. The V gene lost 1 base and the J gene lost 1 base, with 8 bases spanning the gap. The CDR3 DNA sequence: TGCGCCAGCAGCTTGAGGGGCGTGAACACCGGGGAGCTGTTTTTT. This translates into CASSLRGVNTGELFF.

The CDR3 DNA follows: TGTGCCAGCAGTTTAATGATACGGGACAGACAGTACTTC. Its translation: CASSLMIRDRQYF. V gene TRBV12-3 or TRBV12-4 combines with J gene TRBJ2-7; 7 nucleotides match TRBD1. Unmatched junction bases numbered 8, after V lost 2 bases and J lost 10 bases. The CDR3 length is 13 residues.

The genes are TRBV4-3 and TRBJ2-7; 10 positions agree with TRBD1. The CDR3 length is 14 residues. J gave up 7 bases and V 4 bases, and 7 bases lay outside the gene matches. The germline V gene encodes CDR1 LGHNA and CDR2 YSLEER. CDR3 DNA sequence: TGCGCCAGCAGCCCCCGACAGGGGGCCGTAGAGCAGTACTTC. It encodes CASSPRQGAVEQYF.

The chain links TRBV6-2 or TRBV6-3 to TRBJ1-2, with a possible D match to TRBD1 (5 bases). Germline-derived CDR1 and CDR2 are MNHEY and SVGEGT. V lost 4 bases and J 6 bases, leaving 18 bases between the germline ends. The CDR3 has 15 amino acids. The CDR3 nucleotides are TGTGCCAGCAGTTTAGTGGGGGGGATTATCGATGGCTACACCTTC. This codes for CASSLVGGIIDGYTF.

V and J are TRBV7-8 and TRBJ2-7, with TRBD2 identical over 9 bases. This CDR3 region has 15 residues. Germline values: CDR1 SGHVS, CDR2 FQNEAQ. V lost 5 bases, J lost 2 bases, and 7 bases stayed unmatched. The CDR3 region is CASSPRLAAAYEQYF. In nucleotides, the CDR3 is TGTGCCAGCAGCCCGCGACTAGCGGCGGCCTACGAGCAGTACTTC.

This chain uses TRBV18 with TRBJ2-5; 7 bases fit TRBD2. CDR1 and CDR2 (germline): KGHSH, LQKENI. The CDR3 runs to 18 residues. The V gene end was trimmed by 4 bases and the J gene end by 1 base; junction bases not matched to a gene: 15. The CDR3 reads CASSRPLREGPIQETQYF. The CDR3 DNA is TGTGCCAGCTCACGGCCACTCAGGGAGGGCCCCATCCAAGAGACCCAGTACTTC.

This clone was picked up one time. The chain recombines TRBV7-8 with TRBJ2-2; 11 bases are a match to TRBD2. V lost 4 bases and J lost 1; bases outside the gene matches: 2. Per germline, CDR1 SGHVS and CDR2 FQNEAQ. This CDR3 contains 16 residues. This CDR3 reads CASSSLAGGNTGELFF. The CDR3 DNA reads TGTGCCAGCAGCTCGCTAGCGGGAGGGAACACCGGGGAGCTGTTTTTT.

This clone was counted once. The rearrangement joins TRBV7-9 to TRBJ1-1; no clear D gene. The CDR3 is 14 residues long. Looked up from germline, CDR1 is SEHNR and CDR2 is FQNEAQ (reference sequence). V was cut by 1 base and J by 1 base, with 7 bases left in between. The CDR3 sequence is CASSLVLSNTEAFF. Here the CDR3 DNA reads TGTGCCAGCAGCTTAGTTCTGTCGAACACTGAAGCTTTCTTT.

The chain carries TRBV3-1 (or the pseudogene TRBV3-2) and TRBJ2-7, with a weak D call TRBD2 (6 bases). Germline assignment: CDR1 LGHDT and CDR2 YNNKEL (reference sequence). V gave up 0 bases and J gave up 3 bases, with 21 bases separating them. This CDR3 region has 18 residues. The CDR3: CASSQDYRREYLNYEQYF. CDR3 nucleotides: TGTGCCAGCAGCCAAGATTATCGGCGGGAATACCTTAACTACGAGCAGTACTTC.

The rearrangement links TRBV12-5 to TRBJ2-2, with TRBD2 as a possible D gene (5 bases). The CDR3 is 16 amino acids. Per germline, CDR1 LGHNT and CDR2 FRNRAP. Trimming took 0 bases from V and 4 from J, leaving 12 bases between them. CDR3 protein: CASGLVTGSTTGELFF. CDR3 sequence (DNA): TGTGCTAGTGGTTTGGTAACGGGATCGACCACCGGGGAGCTGTTTTTT.

This chain uses TRBV4-1 with TRBJ2-3; 7 nucleotides agree with TRBD2. The CDR3 totals 18 residues. Trimming removed 1 base from V and 7 bases from J; junction bases left unmatched: 17. CDR1 MGHRA and CDR2 YSYEKL come from the germline V gene. The CDR3 spells CASSQADLAGALSYTQYF. DNA for the CDR3: TGCGCCAGCAGCCAAGCCGACTTGGCGGGAGCCCTCAGCTATACGCAGTATTTT.